This is a list of T cell receptor beta chains from one sample in a study of blood T cell repertoires in COVID-19. Clones were sequenced by immunoSEQ multiplex PCR, and TCRdb holds only the in-frame ones, with some missing. The sample shows about 230,000 clones, around 88% of them seen only once. The sample taken for sequencing was peripheral blood. The receptors shown here come from a man aged 80 or over with acute or convalescent COVID-19. Both conserved end residues are part of each CDR3. The D gene is left open where the match is weak. Where a row states a size, it is once, few, many or the class of an expanded clone; other rows omit it.

D	J	V	size	DNA	CDR3
TRBD1	TRBJ1-6	TRBV11-2	NA	TGTGCCAGCTCACAGGGGTCCCATAATTCACCCCTCCACTTT	CASSQGSHNSPLHF
TRBD2	TRBJ2-1	TRBV7-3	NA	TGTGCCAGCAGCTTAAGGGCGGGAGGGACGGAGATGGGAAACTACAATGAGCAGTTCTTC	CASSLRAGGTEMGNYNEQFF
TRBD1	TRBJ2-7	TRBV3-1/TRBV3-2	NA	TGTGCCAGCAGCGGGCCCAGGGGGTACGAGCAGTACTTC	CASSGPRGYEQYF
NA	TRBJ1-1	TRBV18	NA	TGTGCCAGCTCACCCACAGGAACGAACACTGAAGCTTTCTTT	CASSPTGTNTEAFF
TRBD2	TRBJ2-1	TRBV28	once	TGTGCCAGCAAAAGAAGCGGGAGGGCCTTGGTTTCCAATGAGCAGTTCTTC	CASKRSGRALVSNEQFF
NA	TRBJ1-5	TRBV7-8	once	TGTGCCAGCAGCTTAGACGGTCAGGGGCTCGGCAAGCAGCCCCAGCATTTT	CASSLDGQGLGKQPQHF
TRBD1	TRBJ2-7	TRBV3-1/TRBV3-2	once	TGTGCCAGCAGCCAGGAACAGGGGGCCTACGAGCAGTACTTC	CASSQEQGAYEQYF
TRBD1	TRBJ1-6	TRBV28	NA	TGTGCCAGCAGTTTAGGGGACAGGAATAATTCACCCCTCCACTTT	CASSLGDRNNSPLHF
TRBD1	TRBJ1-2	TRBV5-4	NA	TGTGCCAGCAGCTTGGTCGCAGGGGGTTCTGGCTACACCTTC	CASSLVAGGSGYTF
NA	TRBJ2-3	TRBV12-5	NA	TGTGCTAGTGGTTTGGGTGCGTACGGCACAGATACGCAGTATTTT	CASGLGAYGTDTQYF
TRBD1	TRBJ1-3	TRBV7-9	few	TGTGCCAGCAGCCGGACAGGAGGAAACACCATATATTTT	CASSRTGGNTIYF
TRBD1	TRBJ1-2	TRBV6-1	few	TGTGCCAGCAGTGAATGGACAGGGCCCCTATTCGGCTACACCTTC	CASSEWTGPLFGYTF
NA	TRBJ1-2	TRBV12-3/TRBV12-4	NA	TGTGCCAGCACCTTGAGTTGGAGTTCCTACTACACCTTC	CASTLSWSSYYTF
TRBD1	TRBJ1-2	TRBV30	NA	TGTGCCTGGCGCCCGGACAGGGGCTATGGCTACACCTTC	CAWRPDRGYGYTF
NA	TRBJ1-5	TRBV2	NA	TGTGCCAGCAGTCTCTCAGGGGTTCAGCCCCAGCATTTT	CASSLSGVQPQHF
TRBD1	TRBJ2-2	TRBV10-3	NA	TGTGCCTCCTCCGGGACAGGGGACACCGGGGAGCTGTTTTTT	CASSGTGDTGELFF
NA	TRBJ1-2	TRBV5-1	NA	TGCGCCAGCAGCCCCGGTCAAAACTATGGCTACACCTTC	CASSPGQNYGYTF
NA	TRBJ2-3	TRBV30	NA	TGTGCCTGGGGGCCGAGCCCTAGCACAGATACGCAGTATTTT	CAWGPSPSTDTQYF
TRBD1	TRBJ2-5	TRBV7-9	NA	TGTGCCAGCAGCTTCCCCGGGACAGGGGCAGAGACCCAGTACTTC	CASSFPGTGAETQYF
TRBD1	TRBJ1-2	TRBV19	few	TGTGCCAGTAGGACGGACAGGGCCCAGGGAGGCTACACCTTC	CASRTDRAQGGYTF
TRBD2	TRBJ2-1	TRBV28	NA	TGTGCCAGCAGTTTAAACGGGAGGGCCTACAATGAGCAGTTCTTC	CASSLNGRAYNEQFF
TRBD1	TRBJ2-3	TRBV5-1	NA	TGCGCCAGCAGCGTATCGGGACAGGGGGCAGATACGCAGTATTTT	CASSVSGQGADTQYF
NA	TRBJ1-2	TRBV3-1/TRBV3-2	NA	TGTGCCAGCAGCCAAGCGGGCGGGTACGGCTACACCTTC	CASSQAGGYGYTF
NA	TRBJ1-2	TRBV19	once	TGTGCCAGTAGTCTTGTACAGAGATGGAGGGCCGGTGTGCATGGCTACACCTTC	CASSLVQRWRAGVHGYTF
TRBD1	TRBJ1-1	TRBV27	NA	TGTGCCAGCAGTCCGACCCCCGGGACAGCCAAGCATGAAGCTTTCTTT	CASSPTPGTAKHEAFF
TRBD2	TRBJ2-1	TRBV5-1	NA	TGCGCCAGCAGCCGCAAACCTACTAGCGGGAGCTCCTACAATGAGCAGTTCTTC	CASSRKPTSGSSYNEQFF
NA	TRBJ2-7	TRBV4-1	NA	TGCGCCAGCAGCCACCCCCCCCCGGGGAGTTCCTACGAGCAGTACTTC	CASSHPPPGSSYEQYF